This TCR beta chain is from a study of radiotherapy plus CTLA-4 blockade in lung cancer. TCRdb's table, derived via immunoSEQ multiplex PCR, lists solely in-frame clones and lacks some. The sample consists of tens of thousands of clones, over 80% of them appearing once. On this clone itself: Its specificity is not known.

V was pared by 4 bases and J by 4 bases, with 7 bases of the junction left unmatched. Germline V gene lookup returns CDR1 SGDLS and CDR2 YYNGEE. The CDR3 loop spans 15 amino acids. The study's findings and limits: Researchers report tumor-derived TCR clones expanding in blood after radiotherapy plus ipilimumab.

The sequences come from peripheral blood, collected from a patient treated with radiotherapy plus ipilimumab. This receptor was identified in a human donor with non-small cell lung cancer that progressed on radiotherapy plus ipilimumab. The rearrangement links TRBV9 to TRBJ1-5; the match to TRBD1 covers 8 bases. The CDR3 loop is CASSSDRGFNQPQHF. The CDR3 DNA is TGTGCCAGCAGCTCTGACAGGGGTTTTAATCAGCCCCAGCATTTT.